This TCR beta chain emerged from a study of cytomegalovirus exposure and HLA in healthy donors. Study results and limitations: Specific recognition of CMV antigens was confirmed in vitro for a few chains (all CMV-associated). A list of 164 TCR beta chains associated with cytomegalovirus was given.

A remark on this clone: Its antigen is currently unknown.

Sequencing was performed with immunoSEQ multiplex PCR; in TCRdb, only in-frame clones are kept and a portion is missing. The sample carries around 93,000 clones, around 85% recorded once. The CDR3 has 15 residues. CDR1 and CDR2 from the germline V gene are SGHRS and YFSETQ. V lost 0 bases, J lost 4 bases, and 10 bases lay in between. This receptor was identified in a man aged 18 to 35 in good health and CMV-seropositive. Sequencing was carried out using PBMCs. J is TRBJ2-2 and V is TRBV5-1; a possible D gene is TRBD2 (5 bases). CDR3 residues: CASSLEGRSTGELFF. In DNA form, the CDR3 reads TGCGCCAGCAGCTTGGAAGGGAGAAGCACCGGGGAGCTGTTTTTT.